This T cell receptor beta chain was recorded in a study of tumor-infiltrating lymphocytes in localized non-small cell lung cancer. Study-wide background: Tumor tissue and non-adjacent uninvolved lung came from each patient.

V dropped 0 bases and J dropped 11 bases, with 13 bases sitting between them. The germline CDR1 and CDR2 sequences are SGHNT and YENEEA. CDR3 length: 13 amino acids. Regarding the study as a whole: Compared with uninvolved lung, tumors showed higher T cell infiltration by TCRbeta sequencing.

Concerning this clone itself: Its target is unknown.

Assay: immunoSEQ multiplex PCR; the TCRdb copy retains only in-frame clones and omits some. The data show around 6,000 clones, 65% to 85% seen once. V gene TRBV11-3 combines with J gene TRBJ1-1, with TRBD1 as a possible D gene (5 bases). Sequencing was carried out using lung tumor tissue. This sequence was found in a human donor with non-small cell lung cancer. DNA of the CDR3: TGTGCCAGCAGCTTAGATCGTTGGGGGGATGCTTTCTTT. Protein sequence: CASSLDRWGDAFF.